Listed here are 26 T cell receptor beta chains from one sample, sequenced in a study of T cell repertoires in aging, cancer and after chemotherapy (dated by TCRdb to the late 2010s). Genomic DNA extracted from peripheral blood, rather than sorted cells or RNA, was used as the source for amplification of TCR beta rearrangements. The sample was run on an Illumina MiSeq. Rearranged TRB sequences spanning V, D and J segments were amplified in a multiplex touch-down PCR with a mixed TRB-A/B primer pool. TCRdb's own reprocessing of the public reads used fastp at Q25 and MiXCR and kept productive beta chains. When rows share a CDR3 protein, they turn into one entry using the most common DNA and genes. The sample has over a thousand distinct CDR3 sequences on record, about 46% of them singletons. The ten top clones hold 30% to 40% of the sample. The sequenced material came from blood. The origin of the receptors is a human donor with a blood cancer.

The chain recombines TRBV24-1 with TRBJ1-2; D is ambiguous. Per the germline V gene, CDR1 is KGHDR and CDR2 is SFDVKD. V lost 2 bases to trimming and J lost 5 bases, with 8 bases between them. The CDR3 is 13 residues long. CDR3 protein: CATSDSRVYGYTF. DNA of the CDR3: TGTGCCACCAGTGATTCCCGGGTGTATGGCTACACCTTC.

This rearrangement joins TRBV2 to TRBJ2-6; D is ambiguous. The CDR3 covers 13 residues. V dropped 7 bases and J dropped 3 bases, with 7 bases sitting between them. Germline V CDR1 and CDR2: SNHLY, FYNNEI. The CDR3 DNA reads as TGTGCCAGCATATCTAGTGGGGCCAACGTCCTGACTTTC. This gives the protein CASISSGANVLTF.

V is TRBV19 and J is TRBJ2-1; the match to TRBD2 covers 12 bases. This CDR3 comprises 16 residues. V trimming: 5 bases; J trimming: 9 bases; junction bases outside the gene matches: 11. Germline CDR1 is LNHDA and CDR2 is SQIVND (reference sequence). CDR3 region: CASSGPSGRALSEQFF. CDR3 coding DNA: TGTGCCAGTAGTGGCCCTAGCGGGAGGGCGTTGAGTGAGCAGTTCTTC.

The V call is TRBV27, the J call TRBJ2-7; no reliable D call. The CDR3 runs to 14 residues. Trimming stripped 3 bases from V and 9 bases from J, with 18 bases between. Germline assignment: CDR1 MNHEY and CDR2 SMNVEV (reference sequence). For the CDR3, the DNA is TGTGCCAGCAGTTTGGCCGTATCCCTACGAGGGCAGTACTTC. It codes for CASSLAVSLRGQYF.

By frequency in the sample, this clonotype is large. The chain links TRBV30 to TRBJ1-5; D gene uncertain. The CDR3 is 14 amino acids. The V and J ends lost 6 bases and 3 bases respectively, with 15 bases between them. Germline V gene data show CDR1 as GTSNPN and CDR2 as SVGIG (reference sequence). CDR3 in DNA: TGTGCCTGCCAAATCGTCGGTTACAATCAGCCCCAGCATTTT. It yields the protein CACQIVGYNQPQHF.

For this clonotype: One end of the junction fails to match germline, which may point to a read error. The chain couples TRBV6-5 to TRBJ2-7; TRBD2 agrees at 7 bases. This CDR3 is 13 amino acids long. The germline V gene encodes CDR1 MNHEY and CDR2 SVGAGI. CDR3 residues: CTSSYGGSYEQYF. The DNA of the CDR3 is TGTACCAGCAGTTACGGGGGGAGCTACGAGCAGTACTTC.

Notes on this clonotype: A much larger clone sits a single nucleotide away, making a read error possible. CDR3 amino acids: CASSYVGRVGQGDNYGYTF. CDR3 DNA sequence: TGTGCCAGCAGTTACGTCGGAAGGGTGGGGCAGGGCGATAACTATGGCTACACCTTC. The gene calls are TRBV6-5 and TRBJ1-2; TRBD1 is a possible D gene (5 bases). This CDR3 contains 19 residues. Trimming pared 2 bases from V and 1 base from J, leaving 23 bases between. The V gene's germline CDR1 is MNHEY and CDR2 SVGAGI.

The chain combines TRBV6-6 with TRBJ1-6, with TRBD1 identical over 7 bases. With V trimmed by 2 bases and J by 9 bases, 7 bases remained unmatched. The CDR3 consists of 15 residues. CDR1 is MNHNY and CDR2 is SVGAGI in the germline V gene (reference sequence). CDR3 DNA sequence: TGTGCCAGCAGTTACCCACAGGGGCGATTTTCACCCCTCCACTTT. It encodes CASSYPQGRFSPLHF.

Relative to its sample, this clonotype is large. J is TRBJ2-3 and V is TRBV6-5; possible D gene TRBD1, 6 bases. Trimming removed 4 bases at V and 6 bases at J, with 8 bases between. The CDR3 runs to 12 residues. In germline, CDR1 is MNHEY, CDR2 SVGAGI. The CDR3: CASSSDRDTQYF. In nucleotides, the CDR3 is TGTGCCAGCAGTTCCGACAGGGATACGCAGTATTTT.

About this clonotype itself: The germline gene is not matched at one end of the junction; a read error may be the cause. The J gene is TRBJ2-7, the V gene TRBV6-1; D possibly corresponds to TRBD1 (5 bases). CDR1 and CDR2 from the germline V gene are MNHNS and SASEGT. This CDR3 spans 14 amino acids. The CDR3 sequence: CASSLRETAYERYF. CDR3 nucleotide sequence: TGTGCCAGCAGTTTGCGAGAGACAGCCTACGAGCGGTACTTC.

The chain recombines TRBV7-2 with TRBJ2-5; the D call may be TRBD1 or TRBD2 (6 bases each). CDR1 and CDR2 (germline): SGHTA, FQGNSA. The CDR3 runs 14 residues. V gave up 6 bases and J gave up 5 bases, with 16 bases separating them. CDR3 region: CASRSKGGIETQYF. For the CDR3, the DNA is TGTGCCAGCAGATCGAAAGGGGGGATTGAGACCCAGTACTTC.

The chain has TRBV7-9 and TRBJ2-1; 10 nucleotides agree with TRBD2. Germline CDR1 is SEHNR and CDR2 is FQNEAQ (reference sequence). J was trimmed by 7 bases and V by 5 bases; bases with no gene match: 2. CDR3 length: 13 amino acids. This CDR3 reads CASSTSGTNEQFF. Here the CDR3 DNA reads TGTGCCAGCAGCACTAGCGGGACTAATGAGCAGTTCTTC.

CDR3 nucleotides: TGTGCTAGTGGTTTGAGATCGGGGAGAGAGTCTGGGGCCAACGTCCTGACTTTC. It translates to CASGLRSGRESGANVLTF. This chain joins TRBV12-5 and TRBJ2-6; D may be TRBD2 (5 bases). Trimming removed 2 bases from V and 1 base from J, with 15 bases in between. Germline V gene lookup returns CDR1 LGHNT and CDR2 FRNRAP. The CDR3 loop spans 18 amino acids. Filled out from reference TRBV12-5 and TRBJ2-6, the complete variable domain reads DARVTQTPRHKVTEMGQEVTMRCQPILGHNTVFWYRQTMMQGLELLAYFRNRAPLDDSGMPKDRFSAEMPDATLATLKIQPSEPRDSAVYFCASGLRSGRESGANVLTFGAGSRLTVL.

This clonotype was found a few times. The chain combines TRBV6-1 with TRBJ1-5; D is unclear. The V gene lost 7 bases and the J gene lost 2 bases, with 12 bases spanning the gap. CDR1 is MNHNS, CDR2 SASEGT, per germline. The CDR3 loop spans 14 amino acids. CDR3 amino acids: CASKYRPGNQPQHF. The DNA for the CDR3 is TGTGCCAGCAAGTATCGACCGGGCAATCAGCCCCAGCATTTT.

The CDR3: CASSLPAASSYNEQFF. CDR3 DNA: TGCGCCAGCAGCTTGCCGGCGGCAAGCTCCTACAATGAGCAGTTCTTC. V and J are TRBV5-1 and TRBJ2-1; unclear D gene. Deletions cut 1 base from V and 0 bases from J, with 11 bases between. The germline V gene has CDR1 SGHRS and CDR2 YFSETQ. The CDR3 totals 16 residues.

The V call is TRBV5-4, the J call TRBJ2-2; tentatively, D is TRBD1 (6 bases). The V end lost 4 bases, the J end lost 4 bases, and 11 bases lay between the germline ends. From germline, CDR1 is SGHNT and CDR2 YYREEE (reference sequence). This CDR3 is 14 amino acids long. The CDR3 here is CASSLGQRTGELFF. CDR3 coding DNA: TGTGCCAGCAGCCTGGGACAACGCACCGGGGAGCTGTTTTTT.

V and J are TRBV6-2 or TRBV6-3 and TRBJ2-7; 10 nucleotides align to TRBD1. The germline gives CDR1 MNHEY, CDR2 SVGEGT. The ends lost 8 bases at V and 8 bases at J; junction bases unmatched: 15. This CDR3 comprises 15 residues. The CDR3 spells CASGGRGTGDQKQYF. CDR3 nucleotides: TGTGCCAGCGGTGGGCGCGGGACAGGGGATCAGAAGCAGTACTTC.

A remark on this clonotype: A much larger clone differs from this one at a single base, so this may be a read error. This chain joins TRBV6-5 and TRBJ2-1; the D is unclear. CDR1 MNHEY and CDR2 SVGAGI come from the germline V gene. There are 14 residues in the CDR3. The CDR3 here is CASRRPSSYNKQFF. The DNA for the CDR3 is TGTGCCAGCCGCCGCCCCAGCTCCTACAATAAGCAGTTCTTC.

As regards this clonotype: This may be a read error, as it is one base from a much larger clone. This chain connects TRBV6-2 or TRBV6-3 to TRBJ2-3, with D uncertain. Germline CDR1 is MNHEY and CDR2 is SVGEGT. The CDR3 consists of 14 residues. CDR3 nucleotides: TGTGCCAGCAGGAGAATTTCGGGCACAGATACGAAGTATTTT. This gives the protein CASRRISGTDTKYF.

In this sample, this clonotype turned up a few times. The chain employs TRBV5-6 and TRBJ1-1; possibly TRBD1 for D (5 bases). V was pared by 1 base and J by 6 bases, with 22 bases between. This CDR3 contains 17 residues. In germline, CDR1 is SGHDT, CDR2 YYEEEE. CDR3 sequence (DNA): TGTGCCAGCAGCTTGTATAGGGGATTTCGGCTCGGCGCTGAAGCTTTCTTT. This translates into CASSLYRGFRLGAEAFF.

This clonotype was observed a few times. This sequence joins TRBV27 and TRBJ1-5; 8 bases are shared with TRBD1. Unmatched junction bases numbered 12, after V lost 8 bases and J lost 6 bases. The CDR3 has 15 amino acids. The germline gives CDR1 MNHEY, CDR2 SMNVEV (reference sequence). Here the CDR3 DNA reads TGTGCCAGCCGGCGGACAGGGTCCGGGATTCAGCCCCAGCATTTT. It codes for CASRRTGSGIQPQHF.

The chain has TRBV7-6 and TRBJ2-7, with D hard to call. Germline V gene sequence: CDR1 SGHVS, CDR2 FNYEAQ. This CDR3 spans 14 amino acids. V dropped 5 bases and J dropped 1 base, with 12 bases sitting between them. The CDR3 reads CASSPSSRSYEQYF. The CDR3, as DNA: TGTGCCAGCAGCCCCAGCTCCAGGTCCTACGAGCAGTACTTC.

This clonotype is classed as medium-sized (0.01 to 0.1%). This chain uses TRBV7-6 with TRBJ2-7; the D gene could be TRBD1 or TRBD2 (6 bases each). V lost 1 base, J lost 2 bases, and 12 bases lay in between. Looked up from germline, CDR1 is SGHVS and CDR2 is FNYEAQ. This CDR3 spans 15 amino acids. The CDR3 sequence: CASSLEWGAAYEQYF. In nucleotides, the CDR3 is TGTGCCAGCAGCTTAGAGTGGGGGGCTGCCTACGAGCAGTACTTC.

The sample holds one count of this clonotype. The CDR3 is CASSPLGYYEKLFF. Written as DNA, the CDR3 is TGTGCCAGCAGCCCTCTAGGGTACTACGAAAAACTGTTTTTT. This sequence joins TRBV6-5 and TRBJ1-4; D gene uncertain. Trimming left V 6 bases short and J 8 bases short, with 16 bases between. CDR1 MNHEY and CDR2 SVGAGI come from the germline V gene. The CDR3 consists of 14 residues.

By share of the sample, this clonotype is large. This chain joins TRBV6-5 and TRBJ1-6; no definite D call. CDR3 length equals 13 residues. CDR1 and CDR2 (germline): MNHEY, SVGAGI. V lost 7 bases and J 10 bases, leaving 14 bases between the germline ends. The CDR3 spells CASTPSPVSPLHF. The DNA of the CDR3 is TGTGCCAGCACCCCAAGCCCAGTATCACCCCTCCACTTT.

Of note for this clonotype: A single base separates this from a much larger clone, so it may be a read error. The chain recombines TRBV30 with TRBJ1-5, with 8 nucleotides matching TRBD1. The CDR3 covers 13 residues. CDR1 and CDR2 (germline): GTSNPN, SVGIG (reference sequence). The CDR3 protein is CAWSAQGGQPKHF. CDR3 nucleotides: TGTGCCTGGAGTGCACAGGGGGGTCAGCCCAAGCATTTT.